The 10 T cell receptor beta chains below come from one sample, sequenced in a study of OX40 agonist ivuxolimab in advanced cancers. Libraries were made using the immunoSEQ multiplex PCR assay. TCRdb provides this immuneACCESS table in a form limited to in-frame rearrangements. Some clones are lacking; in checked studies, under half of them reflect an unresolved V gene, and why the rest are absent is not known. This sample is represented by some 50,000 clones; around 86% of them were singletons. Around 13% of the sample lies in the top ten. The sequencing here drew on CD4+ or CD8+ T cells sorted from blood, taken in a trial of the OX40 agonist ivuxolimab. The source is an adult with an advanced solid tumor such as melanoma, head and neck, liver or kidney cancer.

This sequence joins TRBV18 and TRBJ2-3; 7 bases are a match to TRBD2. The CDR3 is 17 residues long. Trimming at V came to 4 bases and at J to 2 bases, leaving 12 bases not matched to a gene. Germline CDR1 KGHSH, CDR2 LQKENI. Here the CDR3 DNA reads TGTGCCAGCTCACAGTCGCCTAGCGGAGATTACACAGATACGCAGTATTTT. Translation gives CASSQSPSGDYTDTQYF. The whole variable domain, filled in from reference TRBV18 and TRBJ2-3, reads NAGVMQNPRHLVRRRGQEARLRCSPMKGHSHVYWYRQLPEEGLKFMVYLQKENIIDESGMPKERFSAEFPKEGPSILRIQQVVRGDSAAYFCASSQSPSGDYTDTQYFGPGTRLTVL.

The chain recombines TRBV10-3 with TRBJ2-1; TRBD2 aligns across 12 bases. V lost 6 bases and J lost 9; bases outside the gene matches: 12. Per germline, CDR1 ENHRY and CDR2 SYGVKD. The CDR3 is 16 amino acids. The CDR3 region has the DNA TGTGCCATCAGAGATGGAGGGACTAGCGGGTTTGGTGAGCAGTTCTTC. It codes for CAIRDGGTSGFGEQFF.

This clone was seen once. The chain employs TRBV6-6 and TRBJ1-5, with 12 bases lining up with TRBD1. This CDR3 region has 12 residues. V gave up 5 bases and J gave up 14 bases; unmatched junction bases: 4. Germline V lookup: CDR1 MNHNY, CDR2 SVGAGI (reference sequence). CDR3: CASSPGTGGEHF. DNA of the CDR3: TGTGCCAGCAGTCCCGGGACAGGGGGCGAGCATTTT.

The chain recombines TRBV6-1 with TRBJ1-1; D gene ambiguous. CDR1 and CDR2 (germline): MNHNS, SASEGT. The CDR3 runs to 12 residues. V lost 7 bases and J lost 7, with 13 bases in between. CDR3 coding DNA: TGTGCCAGCATAGCGGGGTTTCTTGAAGCTTTCTTT. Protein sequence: CASIAGFLEAFF.

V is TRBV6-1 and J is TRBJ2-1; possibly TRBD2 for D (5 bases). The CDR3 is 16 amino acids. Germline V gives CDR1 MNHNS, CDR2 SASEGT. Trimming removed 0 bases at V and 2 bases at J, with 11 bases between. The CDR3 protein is CASSEAAGGTYNEQFF. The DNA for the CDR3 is TGTGCCAGCAGTGAAGCCGCAGGAGGCACCTACAATGAGCAGTTCTTC.

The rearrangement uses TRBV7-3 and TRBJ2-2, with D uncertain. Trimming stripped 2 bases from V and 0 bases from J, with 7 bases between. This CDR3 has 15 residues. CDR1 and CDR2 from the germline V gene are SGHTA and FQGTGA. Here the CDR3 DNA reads TGTGCCAGCAGCTTATCTGCTACGAACACCGGGGAGCTGTTTTTT. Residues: CASSLSATNTGELFF. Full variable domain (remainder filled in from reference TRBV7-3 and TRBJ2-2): GAGVSQTPSNKVTEKGKYVELRCDPISGHTALYWYRQSLGQGPEFLIYFQGTGAADDSGLPNDRFFAVRPEGSVSTLKIQRTERGDSAVYLCASSLSATNTGELFFGEGSRLTVL.

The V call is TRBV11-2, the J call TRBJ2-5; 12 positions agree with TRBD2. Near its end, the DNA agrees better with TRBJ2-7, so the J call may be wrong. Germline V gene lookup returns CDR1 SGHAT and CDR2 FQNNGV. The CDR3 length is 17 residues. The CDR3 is CASRLRLAGGLSYEQYF. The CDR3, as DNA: TGTGCCAGCAGGCTAAGGCTAGCGGGAGGGCTCTCCTACGAGCAGTACTTC.

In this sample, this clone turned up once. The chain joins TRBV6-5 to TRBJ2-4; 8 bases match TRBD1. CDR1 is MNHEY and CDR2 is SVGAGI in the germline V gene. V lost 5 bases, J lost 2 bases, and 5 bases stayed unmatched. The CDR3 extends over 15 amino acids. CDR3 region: CASSPQGDPKNIQYF. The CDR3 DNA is TGTGCCAGCAGTCCACAGGGGGATCCCAAAAACATTCAGTACTTC.

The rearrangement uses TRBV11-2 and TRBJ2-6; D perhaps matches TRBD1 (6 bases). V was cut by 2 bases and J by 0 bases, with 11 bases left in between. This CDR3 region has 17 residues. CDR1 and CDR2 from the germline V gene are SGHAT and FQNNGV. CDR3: CASSLRDTVSGANVLTF. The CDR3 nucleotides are TGTGCCAGCAGCTTAAGGGACACCGTCTCTGGGGCCAACGTCCTGACTTTC.

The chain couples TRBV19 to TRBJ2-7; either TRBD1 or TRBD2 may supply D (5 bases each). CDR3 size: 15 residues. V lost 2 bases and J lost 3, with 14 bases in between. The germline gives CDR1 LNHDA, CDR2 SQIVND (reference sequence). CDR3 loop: CASSIFRDGRYEQYF. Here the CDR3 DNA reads TGTGCCAGTAGTATATTCCGGGACGGACGCTACGAGCAGTACTTC.